Shown below are 19 T cell receptor beta chains from a single sample sequenced in a study of early T cells in non-severe SARS-CoV-2 infection (dated by TCRdb to about 2021). Receptor libraries were prepared by 5' RACE. The sample was run on a NextSeq 500. TCRdb's own reprocessing of the public reads used fastp at Q25 and MiXCR and kept productive beta chains. Duplicate CDR3 protein sequences are folded into a single record with the most common DNA and genes. This sample has tens of thousands of distinct CDR3 sequences in its table, and around 10% of those were observed once. Together, the top ten hold under 4.5% of the sample. Sequences were derived from whole blood, sampled at baseline. The receptors here all came from an adult who was a healthcare worker with PCR-confirmed SARS-CoV-2 infection or an uninfected control (not recorded which).

This clonotype was recorded at least ten times. The chain links TRBV20-1 to TRBJ2-7, with 13 bases lining up with TRBD2. Germline-derived CDR1 and CDR2 are DFQATT and SNEGSKA (reference sequence). The length of the CDR3 is 14 residues. Unmatched junction bases numbered 8, after V lost 5 bases and J lost 7 bases. CDR3 sequence: CSAWLGLAGVEQYF. The DNA of the CDR3 is TGCAGTGCTTGGCTCGGACTAGCGGGAGTTGAGCAGTACTTC.

V gene TRBV29-1 combines with J gene TRBJ2-3; 9 nucleotides line up with TRBD2. CDR1 is SQVTM, CDR2 ANQGSEA, per germline. The CDR3 contains 14 residues. V lost 3 bases to trimming and J lost 6 bases; unmatched junction nucleotides: 7. The CDR3 DNA sequence: TGCAGCGTTGACTCGCTAGCGGGGTGGGATACGCAGTATTTT. The encoded protein is CSVDSLAGWDTQYF.

This clonotype was seen ten or more times. The chain employs TRBV6-6 and TRBJ2-3; 8 positions agree with TRBD1. The CDR3 length is 13 residues. CDR1 is MNHNY, CDR2 SVGAGI, per germline (reference sequence). The ends lost 8 bases at V and 5 bases at J; junction bases unmatched: 6. The CDR3 here is CASDRGEVDTQYF. For the CDR3, the DNA is TGTGCCAGCGACAGGGGAGAAGTAGATACGCAGTATTTT.

The J gene is TRBJ2-3, the V gene TRBV11-2; no firm D call. Germline CDR1 SGHAT, CDR2 FQNNGV. There are 16 residues in the CDR3. Trimming removed 5 bases from V and 9 bases from J, with 24 bases in between. The CDR3 loop is CASSPQGLLATVTQYF. CDR3 sequence (DNA): TGTGCCAGCAGCCCCCAAGGGCTGCTTGCAACCGTGACGCAGTATTTT.

The rearrangement uses TRBV7-3 and TRBJ2-2; D tentatively reads TRBD1 or TRBD2 (5 bases each). Trimming left V 5 bases short and J 6 bases short, with 10 bases between. CDR1 is SGHTA and CDR2 is FQGTGA in the germline V gene. This CDR3 contains 13 residues. CDR3 amino acids: CASSRGVPGELFF. The CDR3, as DNA: TGTGCCAGCAGCCGAGGGGTACCCGGGGAGCTGTTTTTT.

The chain uses TRBV7-9 and TRBJ2-5; 7 bases are a match to TRBD1. Germline lookup yields CDR1 SEHNR and CDR2 FQNEAQ (reference sequence). The CDR3 contains 14 residues. V was pared by 5 bases and J by 1 base, with 4 bases of the junction left unmatched. CDR3 protein: CASSPGQIQETQYF. In DNA form, the CDR3 reads TGTGCCAGCAGCCCGGGACAGATCCAAGAGACCCAGTACTTC. The variable domain in full, with the rest retrieved from reference TRBV7-9 and TRBJ2-5, is DTGVSQNPRHKITKRGQNVTFRCDPISEHNRLYWYRQTLGQGPEFLTYFQNEAQLEKSRLLSDRFSAERPKGSFSTLEIQRTEQGDSAMYLCASSPGQIQETQYFGPGTRLLVL.

The rearrangement uses TRBV6-5 and TRBJ2-3; tentative D call: TRBD2 (6 bases). The ends were cut back, 7 bases at V and 0 bases at J, with 11 bases in the middle. The CDR3 loop spans 14 amino acids. Per germline, CDR1 MNHEY and CDR2 SVGAGI. This chain's CDR3 is CASKAGFSTDTQYF. CDR3 coding DNA: TGTGCCAGCAAAGCGGGTTTTAGCACAGATACGCAGTATTTT.

Points on this clonotype: A junction boundary mismatches the germline segment, possibly from a read error. The CDR3 spells CATRAGLSTVTQYF. Written as DNA, the CDR3 is TGTGCCACCCGAGCTGGGCTGAGCACAGTTACGCAGTATTTT. The chain recombines TRBV6-6 with TRBJ2-3; D is unresolved. CDR3 length equals 14 residues. CDR1 is MNHNY, CDR2 SVGAGI, per germline (reference sequence).

This clonotype was recorded a few times. The chain carries TRBV10-3 and TRBJ1-1; D might be TRBD1 (6 bases). The V gene lost 0 bases and the J gene lost 8 bases, with 7 bases spanning the gap. The CDR3 covers 12 residues. Germline V CDR1 and CDR2: ENHRY, SYGVKD. The CDR3 DNA sequence: TGTGCCATCAGTGAGTCGGACAGAGAAGCTTTCTTT. It translates to CAISESDREAFF.

This clonotype was observed a few times. The chain employs TRBV4-1 and TRBJ2-1; a possible D gene is TRBD2 (5 bases). The CDR3 contains 13 residues. Per the germline V gene, CDR1 is MGHRA and CDR2 is YSYEKL. V was clipped by 3 bases and J by 7 bases, with 10 bases between them. The CDR3 DNA reads as TGCGCCAGCAGCCAGGCCCGGAGGAATGAGCAGTTCTTC. Residues: CASSQARRNEQFF.

J is TRBJ1-3 and V is TRBV6-5; unclear D gene. Trimming shortened V by 0 bases and J by 0 bases, and 15 bases separated the two germline ends. The CDR3 is 18 residues long. The germline V gene encodes CDR1 MNHEY and CDR2 SVGAGI. Here the CDR3 reads CASSYSVSQAGSGNTIYF. Written as DNA, the CDR3 is TGTGCCAGCAGTTACTCGGTTTCACAAGCTGGCTCTGGAAACACCATATATTTT.

This clonotype was counted at least ten times. V gene TRBV20-1 combines with J gene TRBJ1-2, with 9 bases aligning to TRBD1. There are 16 residues in the CDR3. Germline V CDR1 and CDR2: DFQATT, SNEGSKA (reference sequence). The J segment lost 5 bases and the V segment lost 1 base, leaving 11 bases of the junction unmatched. The CDR3 region is CSARGAPGQGSYGYTF. The CDR3 DNA sequence: TGCAGTGCTAGAGGAGCTCCGGGACAGGGTAGTTATGGCTACACCTTC.

CDR3 region: CASSPGAWGTEAFF. The CDR3 DNA is TGCGCCAGCAGCCCAGGCGCCTGGGGCACTGAAGCTTTCTTT. V usage is TRBV4-1 and J usage is TRBJ1-1; D uncertain. This CDR3 spans 14 amino acids. CDR1 and CDR2 from the germline V gene are MGHRA and YSYEKL. Trimming took off 4 bases at V and 4 bases at J, with 13 bases between the two ends.

The chain combines TRBV6-5 with TRBJ1-2, with D uncertain. CDR1 is MNHEY and CDR2 is SVGAGI in the germline V gene. This CDR3 spans 14 amino acids. V lost 2 bases and J lost 3, with 10 bases in between. The DNA of the CDR3 is TGTGCCAGCAGTTACGGCGGAGAGTACTATGGCTACACCTTC. Encoded protein: CASSYGGEYYGYTF.

As for this clonotype: The junction departs from the called germline gene at one end, perhaps through a read error. The chain couples TRBV12-3 or TRBV12-4 to TRBJ2-7; TRBD2 matches at 8 bases. The CDR3 runs 16 residues. CDR3 in amino acids: CARSLVHAGTGRVQYF. CDR3 coding DNA: TGTGCCAGAAGTTTAGTTCACGCAGGCACCGGGAGGGTGCAGTACTTC.

The chain links TRBV6-5 to TRBJ2-1; the D is unclear. CDR1 is MNHEY and CDR2 is SVGAGI in the germline V gene. Trimming stripped 6 bases from V and 2 bases from J, with 14 bases between. The CDR3 has 15 residues. As DNA, the CDR3 is TGTGCCAGCAGAGCCCGAGAGACCGCCTACAATGAGCAGTTCTTC. Translating gives CASRARETAYNEQFF.

V usage is TRBV5-1 and J usage is TRBJ2-5; D perhaps matches TRBD1 (6 bases). Germline loops: CDR1 SGHRS, CDR2 YFSETQ. Trimming left V 7 bases short and J 0 bases short, with 10 bases between. The CDR3 has 13 residues. The CDR3 loop is CASGTLHQETQYF. As DNA, the CDR3 is TGCGCCAGCGGGACACTCCACCAAGAGACCCAGTACTTC.

The chain employs TRBV14 and TRBJ1-6; unclear D gene. This CDR3 has 15 residues. CDR1 and CDR2 from the germline V gene are SGHDN and FVKESK. The V end lost 1 base, the J end lost 4 bases, and 8 bases lay between the germline ends. Written as DNA, the CDR3 is TGTGCCAGCAGCCAAGCCGACGGGTATAATTCACCCCTCCACTTT. Residues: CASSQADGYNSPLHF.

This clonotype was detected only a few times. DNA for the CDR3: TGTGCCAGCAGTGACTGGGGCAGCCCCTACGAGCAGTACTTC. Encoded protein: CASSDWGSPYEQYF. This chain joins TRBV2 and TRBJ2-7, with D maybe TRBD1 (5 bases). The V end lost 3 bases, the J end lost 2 bases, and 11 bases lay between the germline ends. Germline CDR1 reads SNHLY; CDR2 reads FYNNEI. The CDR3 sequence is 14 residues long.